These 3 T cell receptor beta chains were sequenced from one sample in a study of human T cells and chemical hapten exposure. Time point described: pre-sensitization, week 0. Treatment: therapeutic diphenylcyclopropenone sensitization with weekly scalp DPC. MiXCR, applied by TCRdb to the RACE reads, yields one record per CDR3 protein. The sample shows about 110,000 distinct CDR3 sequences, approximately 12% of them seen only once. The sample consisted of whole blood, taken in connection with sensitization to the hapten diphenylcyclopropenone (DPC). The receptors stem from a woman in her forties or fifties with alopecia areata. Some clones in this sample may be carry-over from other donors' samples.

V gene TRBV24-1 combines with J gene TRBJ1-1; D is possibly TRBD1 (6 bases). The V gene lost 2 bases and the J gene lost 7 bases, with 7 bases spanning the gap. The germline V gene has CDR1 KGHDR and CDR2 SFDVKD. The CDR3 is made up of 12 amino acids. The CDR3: CATSDSGVEAFF. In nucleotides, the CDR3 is TGTGCCACCAGTGATTCAGGGGTTGAAGCTTTCTTT.

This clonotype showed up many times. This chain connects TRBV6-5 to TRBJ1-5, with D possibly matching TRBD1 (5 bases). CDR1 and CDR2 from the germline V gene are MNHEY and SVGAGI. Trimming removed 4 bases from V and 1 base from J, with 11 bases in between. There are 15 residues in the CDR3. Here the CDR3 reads CASSFGTPSNQPQHF. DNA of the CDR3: TGTGCCAGCAGTTTTGGGACCCCGAGCAATCAGCCCCAGCATTTT.

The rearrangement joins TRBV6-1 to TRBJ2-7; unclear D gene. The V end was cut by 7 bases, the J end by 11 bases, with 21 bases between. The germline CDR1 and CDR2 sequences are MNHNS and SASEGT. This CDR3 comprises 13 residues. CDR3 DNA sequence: TGTGCCAGCAACCACGAGGATGGCCTCCGGAAGTACTTC. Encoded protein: CASNHEDGLRKYF.